What follows describes a single TCR beta chain. Antigen: not known. The data belong to a study of cytomegalovirus exposure and HLA in healthy donors. Study overall: Clustering assigned about 79% of the approximately 400 genotyped donors to the Caucasian-associated ancestry cluster.

The V gene's germline CDR1 is SGHTA and CDR2 FQGNSA. The CDR3 loop spans 14 amino acids. The V end lost 1 base, the J end lost 2 bases, and 5 bases lay between the germline ends. The donors gave bone marrow, and they were healthy. Researchers ran the PCR with 60 Vbeta and 13 Jbeta primers. The repertoire was sequenced with immunoSEQ multiplex PCR; TCRdb's copy has only in-frame clones and lacks some. The table has 110,000 or so clones, 75% seen once; the top ten hold roughly 3%. Study findings and constraints: Researchers reported from a later analysis that most CMV-associated TCR beta chains appeared HLA-restricted. Later on, a genetic analysis was performed. It linked a missense variant in DCLRE1C with V- and J-gene trimming of TCR beta.

The origin of this receptor is a woman in her forties in good health and CMV-seropositive. Sequencing was done on a sample of PBMCs. This sequence joins TRBV7-2 and TRBJ2-2; no clear D. The CDR3 coding sequence is TGTGCCAGCAGCTTAGATATTAACACCGGGGAGCTGTTTTTT. It translates to CASSLDINTGELFF.